Listed below are T cell receptor beta chains from one sample, sequenced in a study of post-analysis software for immune sequencing data. A single record per CDR3 protein comes from TCRdb applying MiXCR to the PCR reads. Altogether about 430,000 distinct CDR3 sequences are present, approximately 39% being singletons, with the ten largest covering roughly 8.2%. Input material: blood. The receptors shown here come from a girl under 10 years old with multiple sclerosis. Both conserved end residues are part of each CDR3. Fields, in order: clone size, D gene, V gene, J gene, CDR3 protein, CDR3 DNA. A D gene is named only where the DNA matches it firmly. Rows give clone size only sometimes, using once, few, many, or a class for an expanded clone.

NA	NA	TRBV5-4	TRBJ2-5	CASSLYGQETQYF	TGTGCCAGCAGCTTATACGGCCAAGAGACCCAGTACTTC
few	NA	TRBV28	TRBJ1-2	CASNNPNRDTNLYGYTF	TGTGCCAGCAACAATCCGAACCGGGACACCAATCTCTATGGCTACACCTTC
NA	TRBD2	TRBV20-1	TRBJ2-7	CSVWTSGDYEQYF	TGCAGTGTCTGGACTAGCGGGGACTACGAGCAGTACTTC
NA	NA	TRBV29-1	TRBJ2-7	CSAGNPNVYEQYF	TGCAGCGCAGGAAATCCGAATGTCTACGAGCAGTACTTC
few	NA	TRBV27	TRBJ1-2	CASSTAGANYGYTF	TGTGCCAGCAGTACCGCGGGGGCTAACTATGGCTACACCTTC
NA	TRBD1	TRBV9	TRBJ2-5	CASSGQTGPQETQYF	TGTGCCAGCAGCGGACAGACAGGGCCCCAAGAGACCCAGTACTTC
NA	NA	TRBV28	TRBJ1-1	CASTLGTEAFF	TGTGCCAGCACCCTGGGCACTGAAGCTTTCTTT
few	NA	TRBV12-3/TRBV12-4	TRBJ1-5	CASSLRVSGDQPQHF	TGTGCCAGCAGTTTAAGGGTCTCGGGGGATCAGCCCCAGCATTTT
few	NA	TRBV20-1	TRBJ2-7	CSAESAYSYEQYF	TGCAGTGCAGAATCAGCCTACTCCTACGAGCAGTACTTC
NA	NA	TRBV7-3	TRBJ1-1	CASSLGLIRSTKAFF	TGTGCCAGCAGCTTAGGCCTAATCAGAAGCACTAAAGCTTTCTTT
NA	NA	TRBV4-1	TRBJ1-2	CASSQVIGQWSFAYGYTF	TGCGCCAGCAGCCAAGTTATTGGACAGTGGAGCTTCGCCTATGGCTACACCTTC
NA	TRBD1	TRBV7-9	TRBJ1-1	CASSPPSGTVNTEAFF	TGTGCCAGCAGCCCACCATCGGGGACAGTGAACACTGAAGCTTTCTTT
few	TRBD1	TRBV24-1	TRBJ2-7	CATSGQGAVNEQYF	TGTGCCACCAGTGGACAGGGGGCTGTCAACGAGCAGTACTTC
few	TRBD1	TRBV4-3	TRBJ2-7	CASSQGRTGAYEQYF	TGCGCCAGCAGCCAGGGTCGGACAGGGGCCTACGAGCAGTACTTC
NA	TRBD1	TRBV20-1	TRBJ1-1	CSARVGTGGVDAFF	TGCAGTGCTAGAGTTGGGACAGGGGGCGTAGACGCTTTCTTT
few	TRBD1	TRBV20-1	TRBJ1-2	CSARGPRTGKILGYTF	TGCAGTGCTAGAGGCCCCCGGACAGGAAAAATTCTTGGCTACACCTTC
NA	NA	TRBV6-2/TRBV6-3	TRBJ2-6	CASSSPHISSGANVLTF	TGTGCCAGCAGTTCCCCTCATATCTCCTCTGGGGCCAACGTCCTGACTTTC
few	NA	TRBV10-3	TRBJ2-3	CAIGPKAGGGTDTQYF	TGTGCCATCGGACCCAAGGCCGGTGGGGGCACAGATACGCAGTATTTT
NA	TRBD1	TRBV10-3	TRBJ2-5	CAISGTGIHQETQYF	TGTGCCATCAGTGGGACAGGGATTCACCAAGAGACCCAGTACTTC
few	TRBD1	TRBV4-2	TRBJ2-1	CASSQERLQGAGNEQFF	TGTGCCAGCAGCCAAGAAAGATTACAGGGGGCGGGCAATGAGCAGTTCTTC
NA	NA	TRBV20-1	TRBJ1-5	CSAREEIRRNQPQHF	TGCAGTGCTAGAGAGGAGATTAGGAGGAATCAGCCCCAGCATTTT
NA	TRBD1	TRBV6-5	TRBJ2-7	CASSYSTLGQGRGSTYEQYF	TGTGCCAGCAGTTACTCGACCCTAGGACAGGGGCGGGGTTCGACTTACGAGCAGTACTTC
NA	TRBD2	TRBV29-1	TRBJ2-5	CSATGRQETQYF	TGCAGCGCCACCGGGAGGCAAGAGACCCAGTACTTC
NA	TRBD2	TRBV19	TRBJ2-6	CASSPRRGNGANVLTF	TGTGCCAGTAGCCCCCGGCGGGGGAATGGGGCCAACGTCCTGACTTTC
NA	NA	TRBV5-1	TRBJ2-7	CASSSQDPSSYNEQYF	TGCGCCAGCAGCTCTCAAGACCCCAGCTCCTACAATGAGCAGTACTTC
few	NA	TRBV28	TRBJ2-5	CASSKDGSGTQYF	TGTGCCAGCAGTAAGGACGGATCGGGGACCCAGTACTTC
few	TRBD2	TRBV7-7	TRBJ2-3	CASSPGLAGALDTQYF	TGTGCCAGCAGCCCGGGACTAGCGGGGGCACTAGATACGCAGTATTTT
NA	TRBD2	TRBV4-3	TRBJ2-7	CASSQDQASGRYEQYF	TGCGCCAGCAGCCAAGATCAGGCTAGCGGACGCTACGAGCAGTACTTC
few	TRBD2	TRBV24-1	TRBJ2-3	CATSDRTSGRVTDTQYF	TGTGCCACCAGTGACCGGACTAGCGGGAGAGTAACAGATACGCAGTATTTT
few	NA	TRBV7-2	TRBJ2-7	CASSLAAGSLYEQYF	TGTGCCAGCAGCTTAGCAGCAGGGTCCCTCTACGAGCAGTACTTC